This T cell receptor beta chain was recorded in a study of identical twins. TCRdb called the 5' RACE reads again in MiXCR, with one record for every CDR3 protein. Of just under 650,000 distinct CDR3 sequences listed, under 8.5% are singletons. The germline gives CDR1 SGHVS, CDR2 FNYEAQ. CDR3 length equals 12 residues. Trimming removed 5 bases at V and 5 bases at J, with 9 bases between. This clonotype was recorded at least ten times. No antigen is known for it. Findings of the study overall: Carriage of fewer insertions was seen in abundant cord blood beta clonotypes, whereas memory repertoires showed none. Surplus twin overlap in beta out-of-frame sequences was less pronounced. Models underestimated out-of-frame TCR alpha sharing in monozygotic twins.

The same sample was also studied in work on yellow fever vaccine responses in identical twins.

This chain joins TRBV7-6 and TRBJ1-1; the D is unclear. The sequencing sample was made of PBMCs. The clonotype comes from a woman aged 18 to 35 in good health. The CDR3 DNA sequence: TGTGCCAGCAGCGGCCGGGGAACTGAAGCTTTCTTT. Translating it yields CASSGRGTEAFF.